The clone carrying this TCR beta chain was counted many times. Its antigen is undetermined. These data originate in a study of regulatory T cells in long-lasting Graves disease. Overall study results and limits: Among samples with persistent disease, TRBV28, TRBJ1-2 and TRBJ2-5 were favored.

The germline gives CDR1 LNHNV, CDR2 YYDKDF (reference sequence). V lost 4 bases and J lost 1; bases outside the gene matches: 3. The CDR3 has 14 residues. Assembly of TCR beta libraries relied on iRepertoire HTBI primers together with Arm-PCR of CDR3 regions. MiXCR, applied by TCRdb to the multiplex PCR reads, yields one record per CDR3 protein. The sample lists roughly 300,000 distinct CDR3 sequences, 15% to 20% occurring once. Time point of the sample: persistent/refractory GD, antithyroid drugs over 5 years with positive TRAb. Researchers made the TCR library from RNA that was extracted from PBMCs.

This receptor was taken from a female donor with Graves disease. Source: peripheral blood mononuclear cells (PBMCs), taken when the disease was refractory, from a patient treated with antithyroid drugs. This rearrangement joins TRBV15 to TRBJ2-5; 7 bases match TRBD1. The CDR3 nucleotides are TGTGCCACCAGCAAGGGGGCATCCCAAGAGACCCAGTACTTC. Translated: CATSKGASQETQYF.